What follows are 30 T cell receptor beta chains derived from one specimen sequenced in a study of blood T cell repertoires in COVID-19. Profiling relied on immunoSEQ multiplex PCR, and the TCRdb table lists in-frame clones only, not all of them. The repertoire holds about 180,000 clones, 80% to 90% seen once, with roughly 11% in the top ten. Sequenced: peripheral blood. The origin of the receptors is a human donor with active or convalescent COVID-19. The donor label of this sample is uncertain.

This chain connects TRBV6-5 to TRBJ2-5, with D possibly being TRBD2 (6 bases). The CDR3 consists of 16 residues. V gave up 0 bases and J gave up 1 base, with 12 bases separating them. In germline, CDR1 is MNHEY, CDR2 SVGAGI. In nucleotides, the CDR3 is TGTGCCAGCAGTTACTCGAAACTAGCAGCCCAAGAGACCCAGTACTTC. This codes for CASSYSKLAAQETQYF.

The J gene is TRBJ2-1, the V gene TRBV20-1, with 8 positions matching TRBD1. The CDR3 totals 13 residues. After removal of 3 bases from V and 10 bases from J, the junction contained 8 bases not matched to a gene. Per the germline V gene, CDR1 is DFQATT and CDR2 is SNEGSKA (reference sequence). The CDR3 spells CSASRQGAGEQFF. CDR3 coding DNA: TGCAGTGCTAGTAGGCAGGGGGCTGGCGAGCAGTTCTTC.

This chain joins TRBV5-1 and TRBJ1-3; TRBD1 aligns across 8 bases. From germline, CDR1 is SGHRS and CDR2 YFSETQ. CDR3 length equals 17 residues. V trimming: 2 bases; J trimming: 10 bases; junction bases outside the gene matches: 17. Here the CDR3 reads CASSFDHQGAPGRTIYF. The DNA of the CDR3 is TGCGCCAGCAGCTTCGACCACCAGGGGGCTCCCGGCAGGACCATATATTTT.

The chain recombines TRBV5-4 with TRBJ2-7, with D possibly TRBD1 on 5 matching bases. V gave up 0 bases and J gave up 2 bases, with 9 bases separating them. The germline CDR1 and CDR2 sequences are SGHNT and YYREEE (reference sequence). There are 14 residues in the CDR3. CDR3 coding DNA: TGTGCCAGCAGCTTGGTCAGGACACCCTACGAGCAGTACTTC. Translation: CASSLVRTPYEQYF.

V and J are TRBV11-1 and TRBJ1-4; D gene uncertain. There are 14 residues in the CDR3. Trimming took off 6 bases at V and 7 bases at J, with 15 bases between the two ends. Germline CDR1 reads SGHAT; CDR2 reads FQDESV (reference sequence). This CDR3 is CASSYNGRTEKLFF. CDR3 sequence (DNA): TGTGCCAGCAGTTACAACGGGAGGACTGAAAAACTGTTTTTT.

This rearrangement joins TRBV12-1 to TRBJ2-1; whether TRBD2, the table's D call, matches the DNA was not checked. TRBV12-1 corresponds to a pseudogene. This CDR3 has 15 residues. The CDR3 nucleotides are TGTGCCAGCGGCCTGAGGGCGGGGAACCTCAATGAGCAGTTCTTC. Protein: CASGLRAGNLNEQFF.

The chain employs TRBV5-4 and TRBJ2-7; weak D call: TRBD1 (6 bases). Per germline, CDR1 SGHNT and CDR2 YYREEE (reference sequence). The CDR3 is 12 residues long. The V end was cut by 1 base, the J end by 6 bases, with 8 bases between. CDR3 residues: CASSLQGGEQYF. In nucleotides, the CDR3 is TGTGCCAGCAGCTTGCAAGGGGGCGAGCAGTACTTC.

This sequence joins TRBV28 and TRBJ1-2; possible D gene TRBD1, 5 bases. The V end was cut by 7 bases, the J end by 4 bases, with 16 bases between. Per the germline V gene, CDR1 is MDHEN and CDR2 is SYDVKM. The CDR3 has 14 amino acids. The CDR3 nucleotides read TGTGCCAGCATCCCCGAACGGGACTTCTATGGCTACACCTTC. Amino acid sequence: CASIPERDFYGYTF.

This chain connects TRBV5-1 to TRBJ2-2, with D uncertain. Trimming pared 2 bases from V and 3 bases from J, leaving 8 bases between. This CDR3 spans 14 amino acids. The germline V gene has CDR1 SGHRS and CDR2 YFSETQ. CDR3 in amino acids: CASSFAGYTGELFF. CDR3 DNA: TGCGCCAGCAGCTTTGCAGGATACACCGGGGAGCTGTTTTTT.

CDR3 bases: TGTGCCAGCAGTGAATCCACCCTAGCGCGGTTAGATACGCAGTATTTT. Translating it yields CASSESTLARLDTQYF. The gene calls are TRBV28 and TRBJ2-3; maybe TRBD2 (6 bases). Germline V CDR1 and CDR2: MDHEN, SYDVKM. V gave up 5 bases and J gave up 5 bases, with 20 bases separating them. The CDR3 contains 16 residues.

The chain carries TRBV5-4 and TRBJ2-2, with D possibly TRBD1 on 6 matching bases. CDR3 length: 15 amino acids. Germline values: CDR1 SGHNT, CDR2 YYREEE (reference sequence). V was trimmed by 3 bases and J by 3 bases, leaving 12 bases between them. The CDR3 bases are TGTGCCAGCAGCTCGGGACACCGAGACACCGGGGAGCTGTTTTTT. Encoded protein: CASSSGHRDTGELFF.

J is TRBJ2-7 and V is TRBV5-4; D may be TRBD2 (6 bases). Germline V gene data show CDR1 as SGHNT and CDR2 as YYREEE (reference sequence). Trimming removed 0 bases from V and 0 bases from J, with 19 bases in between. The CDR3 has 18 amino acids. The DNA of the CDR3 is TGTGCCAGCAGCTTGGAGGGACTCGCGATGCGAAGCTCCTACGAGCAGTACTTC. It translates to CASSLEGLAMRSSYEQYF.

This clone appeared once. The V gene is TRBV5-4, the J gene TRBJ1-6, with D perhaps TRBD1 (5 bases). Trimming cost V 0 bases and J 8 bases, with 9 bases left between them. This CDR3 has 14 amino acids. Germline values: CDR1 SGHNT, CDR2 YYREEE (reference sequence). CDR3 amino acids: CASSLAWGDSPLHF. The DNA for the CDR3 is TGTGCCAGCAGCTTGGCCTGGGGGGATTCACCCCTCCACTTT. The full variable domain, with the rest looked up from reference TRBV5-4 and TRBJ1-6, is ETGVTQSPTHLIKTRGQQVTLRCSSQSGHNTVSWYQQALGQGPQFIFQYYREEENGRGNFPPRFSGLQFPNYSSELNVNALELDDSALYLCASSLAWGDSPLHFGNGTRLTVT.

CDR3: CASSSYDSYNEQFF. The CDR3, as DNA: TGTGCCAGCAGCTCCTATGACTCCTACAATGAGCAGTTCTTC. The genes are TRBV11-3 and TRBJ2-1, with D hard to call. Trimming shortened V by 4 bases and J by 0 bases, and 7 bases separated the two germline ends. CDR1 and CDR2 from the germline V gene are SGHNT and YENEEA. The CDR3 runs to 14 residues.

The V and J genes are TRBV7-9 and TRBJ2-1; no definite D call. The CDR3 runs 13 residues. Germline assignment: CDR1 SEHNR and CDR2 FQNEAQ (reference sequence). V dropped 5 bases and J dropped 5 bases, with 10 bases sitting between them. CDR3 protein: CASSPRRDNEQFF. In DNA form, the CDR3 reads TGTGCCAGCAGCCCCCGTCGGGACAATGAGCAGTTCTTC.

V is TRBV11-2 and J is TRBJ2-4; 7 bases agree with TRBD2. The V gene end was trimmed by 2 bases and the J gene end by 6 bases; junction bases not matched to a gene: 7. This CDR3 comprises 15 residues. Germline-derived CDR1 and CDR2 are SGHAT and FQNNGV. DNA of the CDR3: TGTGCCAGCAGCTTACTAGCGGTTGAAGGAAACATTCAGTACTTC. Its protein product is CASSLLAVEGNIQYF.

CDR3 residues: CASSISGGRNTIYF. The CDR3, as DNA: TGTGCCAGTAGTATCTCAGGGGGCAGAAACACCATATATTTT. The chain combines TRBV19 with TRBJ1-3, with TRBD1 matching 8 bases. The junction had 3 bases not matched to a gene; V was cut back by 3 bases and J by 5 bases. Looked up from germline, CDR1 is LNHDA and CDR2 is SQIVND (reference sequence). This CDR3 comprises 14 residues.

The V call is TRBV11-2, the J call TRBJ2-1; 9 positions match TRBD1. Germline V gene data show CDR1 as SGHAT and CDR2 as FQNNGV. The V segment lost 1 base and the J segment 7 bases; nucleotides outside the gene matches: 8. The CDR3 is made up of 16 amino acids. The CDR3 reads CASSLGGTGRSNEQFF. CDR3 nucleotide sequence: TGTGCCAGCAGCTTAGGAGGGACAGGGCGCTCGAATGAGCAGTTCTTC.

The V and J genes are TRBV20-1 and TRBJ2-7; tentatively, D is TRBD1 (6 bases). The CDR3 length is 15 residues. Germline-derived CDR1 and CDR2 are DFQATT and SNEGSKA (reference sequence). Between the trimmed V and J ends, which lost 3 bases and 2 bases, there was a span of 17 bases. CDR3 coding DNA: TGCAGTGCTAGTTTAGAGGGGGTAGGACCCTACGAGCAGTACTTC. Protein sequence: CSASLEGVGPYEQYF.

In its sample, this clone was seen once. The chain carries TRBV24-1 and TRBJ2-3; 10 bases match TRBD1. The CDR3 is 16 amino acids. J gave up 3 bases and V 2 bases, and 4 bases lay outside the gene matches. Germline CDR1 is KGHDR and CDR2 is SFDVKD. CDR3 sequence reads: CATSDWTGGRTDTQYF. CDR3 bases: TGTGCCACCAGTGATTGGACAGGGGGACGAACAGATACGCAGTATTTT.

This clone was seen only once. This chain uses TRBV9 with TRBJ2-3, with D possibly matching TRBD2 (7 bases). V was cut by 4 bases and J by 4 bases, with 16 bases left in between. Per germline, CDR1 SGDLS and CDR2 YYNGEE. The CDR3 covers 15 residues. CDR3 DNA sequence: TGTGCCAGCAGCTATCGACTAGGGGGGGCAGATACGCAGTATTTT. Its protein is CASSYRLGGADTQYF.

V usage is TRBV9 and J usage is TRBJ2-7, with a tentative D call TRBD2 (5 bases). Germline V gene data show CDR1 as SGDLS and CDR2 as YYNGEE. Deletions cut 5 bases from V and 6 bases from J, with 9 bases between. The CDR3 has 11 amino acids. DNA for the CDR3: TGTGCCAGCAGTCGGGGTGGCGAGCAGTACTTC. Encoded protein: CASSRGGEQYF.

The chain links TRBV24-1 to TRBJ2-2; 12 bases are a match to TRBD2. The CDR3 contains 21 residues. The germline V gene encodes CDR1 KGHDR and CDR2 SFDVKD. Losses at the gene ends were 0 bases for V and 3 bases for J; bases not matched to a gene: 13. The CDR3 reads CATSDLWAGKTSGRDTGELFF. CDR3 DNA: TGTGCCACCAGTGATTTGTGGGCAGGGAAGACTAGCGGGAGAGACACCGGGGAGCTGTTTTTT.

The CDR3 loop reads CASNPGQGNSNQPQHF. The CDR3, as DNA: TGTGCCAGTAACCCGGGACAGGGGAATAGCAATCAGCCCCAGCATTTT. The V and J genes are TRBV19 and TRBJ1-5; 10 bases map to TRBD1. The CDR3 totals 16 residues. Germline loops: CDR1 LNHDA, CDR2 SQIVND (reference sequence). V shed 7 bases, J shed 0 bases, and the junction held 6 bases outside the gene matches.

The chain is built from TRBV2 and TRBJ2-5, with 12 bases that match TRBD2. The CDR3 runs to 16 residues. The V segment lost 3 bases and the J segment 6 bases; nucleotides outside the gene matches: 8. Germline V gene sequence: CDR1 SNHLY, CDR2 FYNNEI. The CDR3 DNA is TGTGCCAGCAGTGACCGGGGGCTAGCGGGGGGGCAGACCCAGTACTTC. Its protein product is CASSDRGLAGGQTQYF.

The CDR3 DNA reads TGTGCCAGCAGCCCACCGGGGGGCCGGGACAAGACCTACGAGCAGTACTTC. This gives the protein CASSPPGGRDKTYEQYF. This sequence joins TRBV11-2 and TRBJ2-7; possibly TRBD2 for D (7 bases). This CDR3 region has 17 residues. V dropped 5 bases and J dropped 2 bases, with 22 bases sitting between them. Germline values: CDR1 SGHAT, CDR2 FQNNGV.

The rearrangement joins TRBV7-9 to TRBJ2-5; the match to TRBD2 covers 7 bases. The CDR3 loop spans 15 amino acids. Germline V gene data show CDR1 as SEHNR and CDR2 as FQNEAQ (reference sequence). V lost 5 bases, J lost 5 bases, and 11 bases stayed unmatched. The CDR3 region is CASSPPGGSRETQYF. The CDR3 region has the DNA TGTGCCAGCAGCCCCCCAGGCGGGAGTAGGGAGACCCAGTACTTC.

The chain joins TRBV5-1 to TRBJ2-7; 9 positions agree with TRBD1. From germline, CDR1 is SGHRS and CDR2 YFSETQ. With V trimmed by 4 bases and J by 7 bases, 12 bases remained unmatched. This CDR3 comprises 15 residues. This chain's CDR3 is CASSPPQGANLEQYF. CDR3 coding DNA: TGCGCCAGCAGCCCACCACAGGGGGCGAACCTGGAGCAGTACTTC. Using reference TRBV5-1 and TRBJ2-7 for the parts outside the CDR3, the full variable domain is KAGVTQTPRYLIKTRGQQVTLSCSPISGHRSVSWYQQTPGQGLQFLFEYFSETQRNKGNFPGRFSGRQFSNSRSEMNVSTLELGDSALYLCASSPPQGANLEQYFGPGTRLTVT.

In its sample, this clone was seen once. The chain couples TRBV30 to TRBJ2-2, with TRBD1 matching over 7 bases. The germline V gene has CDR1 GTSNPN and CDR2 SVGIG (reference sequence). The CDR3 consists of 15 residues. V shed 5 bases, J shed 4 bases, and the junction held 10 bases outside the gene matches. The CDR3 nucleotides are TGTGCCTGGGTAGGACAGGCTATTCCCACCGGGGAGCTGTTTTTT. Translating it yields CAWVGQAIPTGELFF.

The rearrangement joins TRBV10-3 to TRBJ1-2, with 7 bases that match TRBD1. The V and J ends lost 9 bases and 5 bases, in that order; junction bases with no gene match: 12. CDR3 length equals 14 residues. Germline V gives CDR1 ENHRY, CDR2 SYGVKD. In nucleotides, the CDR3 is TGTGCCATAACGGGCACTGGACAGGATTATGGCTACACCTTC. Translation: CAITGTGQDYGYTF.